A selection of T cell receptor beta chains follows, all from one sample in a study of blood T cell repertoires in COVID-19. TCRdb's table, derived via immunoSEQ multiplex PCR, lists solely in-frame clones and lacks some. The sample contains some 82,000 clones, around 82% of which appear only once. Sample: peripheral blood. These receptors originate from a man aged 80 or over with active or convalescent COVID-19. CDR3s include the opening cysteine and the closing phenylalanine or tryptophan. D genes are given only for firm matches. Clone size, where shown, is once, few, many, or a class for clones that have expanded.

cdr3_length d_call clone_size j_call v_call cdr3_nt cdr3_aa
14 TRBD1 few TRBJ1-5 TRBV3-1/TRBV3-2 TGTGCCAGCAGCCCCCGTGGACAGGATCAGCCCCAGCATTTT CASSPRGQDQPQHF
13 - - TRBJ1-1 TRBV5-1 TGCGCCAGCAGCTGGACCCCAGGGCGTGAAGCTTTCTTT CASSWTPGREAFF
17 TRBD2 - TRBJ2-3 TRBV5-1 TGCGCCAGCAGCGTTACTAGCGGGAGGGCCCAAGCAGATACGCAGTATTTT CASSVTSGRAQADTQYF
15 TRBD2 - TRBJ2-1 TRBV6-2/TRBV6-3 TGTGCCAGCAGTTCCGCGGGGGGCCTTAAAAATGAGCAGTTCTTC CASSSAGGLKNEQFF
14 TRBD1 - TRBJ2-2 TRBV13 TGTGCCAGCAGCGGGACAGGGACCACCGGGGAGCTGTTTTTT CASSGTGTTGELFF
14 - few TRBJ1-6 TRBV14 TGTGCCAGCAGCCAAGGCCAGTATAATTCACCCCTCCACTTT CASSQGQYNSPLHF
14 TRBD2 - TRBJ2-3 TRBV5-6 TGTGCCAGCAGCTTGGGGCTAGCGGGAGTGGGGCAGTATTTT CASSLGLAGVGQYF
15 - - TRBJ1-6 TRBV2 TGTGCCAGCACGGCCGTTCCCGACGTAGCGGGTCCCGTTGGCTTT CASTAVPDVAGPVGF
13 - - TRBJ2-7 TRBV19 TGTGCCAGTAGTATACAGGGGCTAAGCGAGCAGTACTTC CASSIQGLSEQYF
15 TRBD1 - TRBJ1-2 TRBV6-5 TGTGCCAGCAGCTACAGACAGGGCGTTGACTATGGCTACACCTTC CASSYRQGVDYGYTF
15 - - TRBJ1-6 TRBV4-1 TGCGCCAGCAGCCTCTACCCAGGTTATAATTCACCCCTCCACTTT CASSLYPGYNSPLHF
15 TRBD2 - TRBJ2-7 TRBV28 TGTGCCAGCAGTTTATCTGGCGGGGGAGTCTACGAGCAGTACTTC CASSLSGGGVYEQYF
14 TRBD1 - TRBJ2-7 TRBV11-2 TGTGCCAGCTCTAGGGGACAGGGGGTCTACGAGCAGTACTTC CASSRGQGVYEQYF
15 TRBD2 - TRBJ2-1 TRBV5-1 TGCGCCAGCAGCCCTCGGACTAGCAGATACAATGAGCAGTTCTTC CASSPRTSRYNEQFF
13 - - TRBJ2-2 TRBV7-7 TGTGCTAGCAGCAACAGGCGCGCCGGGGAGCTGTTTTTT CASSNRRAGELFF
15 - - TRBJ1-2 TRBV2 TGTGCCAGCACCCACCCGGGACAACCAAACTATGGCTACACCTTC CASTHPGQPNYGYTF
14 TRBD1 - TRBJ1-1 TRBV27 TGTGCCAGCAGTCCCAGACAGGGGAACACTGAAGCTTTCTTT CASSPRQGNTEAFF
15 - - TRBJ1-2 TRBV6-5 TGTGCCAGCAGTACCCTCTCTAGCCCCCCCTATGGCTACACCTTC CASSTLSSPPYGYTF
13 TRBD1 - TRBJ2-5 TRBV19 TGTGCCAGTGCCCGGGACAGTCTAGAGACCCAGTACTTC CASARDSLETQYF
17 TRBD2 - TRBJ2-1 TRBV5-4 TGTGCCAGCAGCTTGGCGACTAGCGGGAGCAATTCGAATGAGCAGTTCTTC CASSLATSGSNSNEQFF
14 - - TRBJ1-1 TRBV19 TGTGCCACCGAAAAACGGGGGGCCGGCACTGAAGCTTTCTTT CATEKRGAGTEAFF
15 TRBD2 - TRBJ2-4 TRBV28 TGTGCCAGCAGTTTTAGCGGGGGGGCCCGAAACATTCAGTACTTC CASSFSGGARNIQYF
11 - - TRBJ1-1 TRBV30 TGTGCCTGGGGGGAGGACACTGAAGCTTTCTTT CAWGEDTEAFF
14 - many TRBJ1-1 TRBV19 TGTGCCAGTAGTATCGGACAAAAAGGGACTGAAGCTTTCTTT CASSIGQKGTEAFF
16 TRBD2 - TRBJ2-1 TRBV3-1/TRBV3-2 TGTGCCAGCAGCCTGGGGAGCGGGGGGGCCTTAAATGAGCAGTTCTTC CASSLGSGGALNEQFF
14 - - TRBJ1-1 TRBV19 TGTGCCAGTAGTGTGCGGGTTCTGAACACTGAAGCTTTCTTT CASSVRVLNTEAFF
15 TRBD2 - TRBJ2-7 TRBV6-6 TGTGCCAGCAGTTACCGGCCTACTAGCGGATACGAGCAGTACTTC CASSYRPTSGYEQYF
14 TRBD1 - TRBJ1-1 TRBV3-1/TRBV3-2 TGTGCCAGCAGCCAGGGACAGGGGAACACTGAAGCTTTCTTT CASSQGQGNTEAFF
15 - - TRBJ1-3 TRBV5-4 TGTGCCAGCAGCTTTGGCAGGTCCTCTGGAAACACCATATATTTT CASSFGRSSGNTIYF
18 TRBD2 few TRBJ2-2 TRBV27 TGTGCCAGCAGTTACCGGACTAGCGGGGGCACGAACACCGGGGAGCTGTTTTTT CASSYRTSGGTNTGELFF
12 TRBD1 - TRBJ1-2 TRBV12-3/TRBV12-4 TGTGCCAGCAGTTGGGACAGGTGGGGCTACACCTTC CASSWDRWGYTF
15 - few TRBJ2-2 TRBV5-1 TGCGCCAGCAGCTCCCTAGCCTCGAACACCGGGGAGCTGTTTTTT CASSSLASNTGELFF
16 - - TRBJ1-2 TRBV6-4 TGTGCCAGCAGTGACTCGTACAGCCTTCCTAACTATGGCTACACCTTC CASSDSYSLPNYGYTF
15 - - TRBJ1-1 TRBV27 TGTGCCAGCAGTAAAATCTCAGGGCGGCACACTGAAGCTTTCTTT CASSKISGRHTEAFF
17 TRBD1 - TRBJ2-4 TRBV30 TGTGCCTGGAGTCAAAAGGTGACAGGGGTGGCCAAAAACATTCAGTACTTC CAWSQKVTGVAKNIQYF
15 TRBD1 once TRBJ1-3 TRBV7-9 TGTGCCAGCAGCCTGACAGGGGTTACTGGAAACACCATATATTTT CASSLTGVTGNTIYF
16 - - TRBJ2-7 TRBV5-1 TGCGCCAGCAGCTTGGCTGTGGGGGGAATCTCCTACGAGCAGTACTTC CASSLAVGGISYEQYF
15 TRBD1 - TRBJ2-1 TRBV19 TGTGCCAGTAGTATCGGACAGGCCCCCGATAATGAGCAGTTCTTC CASSIGQAPDNEQFF
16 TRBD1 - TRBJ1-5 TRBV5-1 TGCGCCAGCAGCAGGACAGGCCCCCCCGCCAATCAGCCCCAGCATTTT CASSRTGPPANQPQHF
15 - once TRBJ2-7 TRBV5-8 TGTGCCAGCAGCTTGGTTGGGTCCCAGGTCTACGAGCAGTACTTC CASSLVGSQVYEQYF
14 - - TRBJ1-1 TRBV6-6 TGTGCCAGCGCCCTGGGGGGTTCGAACACTGAAGCTTTCTTT CASALGGSNTEAFF
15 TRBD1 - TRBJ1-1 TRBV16 TGTGCCAGCAGCCAATCACAGGGGGCGCGGACTGAAGCTTTCTTT CASSQSQGARTEAFF
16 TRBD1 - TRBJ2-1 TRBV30 TGTGCCTGGAGTTTATTCCGGGACAGGGGTTTCGATGAGCAGTTCTTC CAWSLFRDRGFDEQFF
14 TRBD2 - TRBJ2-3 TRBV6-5 TGTGCCAGCAGACCGACTAGCGGCACAGATACGCAGTATTTT CASRPTSGTDTQYF
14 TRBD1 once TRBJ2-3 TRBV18 TGTGCCAGCGTCGGCAGGGGGCAGGTAGATACGCAGTATTTT CASVGRGQVDTQYF
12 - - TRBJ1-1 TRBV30 TGTGCCTGGGGACAGTCGAACACTGAAGCTTTCTTT CAWGQSNTEAFF
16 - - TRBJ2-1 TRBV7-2 TGTGCCAGCAGCCCGCCGAGGCTGGACTCCTACAATGAGCAGTTCTTC CASSPPRLDSYNEQFF
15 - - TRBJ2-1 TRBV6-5 TGTGCCAGCAGTTACTCTCCTAACCAGGGAAATGAGCAGTTCTTC CASSYSPNQGNEQFF
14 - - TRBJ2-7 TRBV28 TGTGCCAGCAGTGTCGTTCAGGGTTTCTACGAGCAGTACTTC CASSVVQGFYEQYF
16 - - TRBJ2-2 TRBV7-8 TGTGCCAGCAGCTTATTTAGCAGAACCACTGTCGGGGAGCTGTTTTTT CASSLFSRTTVGELFF
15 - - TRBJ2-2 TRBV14 TGTGCCAGCAGCCAAGATATGAACACCGAAGGGGAGCTGTTTTTT CASSQDMNTEGELFF
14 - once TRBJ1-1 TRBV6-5 TGTGCCAGCAATCCTACCCGGGGGGCTACTGAAGCTTTCTTT CASNPTRGATEAFF
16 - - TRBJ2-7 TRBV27 TGTGCCAGCAGTTTATGGTACGAGTCCCATCCCCCCCAGCAGTACTTC CASSLWYESHPPQQYF
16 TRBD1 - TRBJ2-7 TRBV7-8 TGTGCCAGCAGCTTAGTATTTTGGGACAGTGTTCCGGAGCAGTACTTC CASSLVFWDSVPEQYF
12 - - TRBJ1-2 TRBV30 TGTGCCTGGAGGCCAGGGGTCTATGGCTACACCTTC CAWRPGVYGYTF
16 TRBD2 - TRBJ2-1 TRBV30 TGTGCCTGGAGTGTACTTCGGACTAGCGGGTACAATGAGCAGTTCTTC CAWSVLRTSGYNEQFF
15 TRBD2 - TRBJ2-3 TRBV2 TGTGCCAGCAGGGCGACTAGCGGCTACACAGATACGCAGTATTTT CASRATSGYTDTQYF
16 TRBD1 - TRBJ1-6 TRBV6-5 TGTGCCAGCAGTTACTCGGGACAGGGGAATGGATCACCCCTCCACTTT CASSYSGQGNGSPLHF